This T cell receptor beta chain appears in the sequencing data of a study of beta chain features in type 1 diabetes. CDR1 is SGHRS and CDR2 is YFSETQ in the germline V gene. The CDR3 has 14 amino acids. J gave up 6 bases and V 0 bases, and 2 bases lay outside the gene matches. This clone was counted many times. The antigen remains undetermined. Donors contributed one heparinised blood draw apiece, averaging about 116 mL. Over 95% purity was reached by all sorted populations. Study-wide points: Type 1 diabetes patients showed fewer insertions and more deletions at VDJ junctions. Whether HLA type influences TCRB rearrangement remained unresolved here. Patients with Type 1 diabetes showed moderately but significantly shorter TCRB CDR3s in all four CD4+ subsets.

Reverse transcription of all isolated RNA meant that expressed TCRB transcripts were sequenced. Sequenced by immunoSEQ multiplex PCR; TCRdb stores in-frame clones only, minus some. The table records 300,000 or so clones, roughly 9% of them present only once. The chain recombines TRBV5-1 with TRBJ2-1; TRBD2 matches 8 bases. Input material: central memory CD4+ T cells from blood. The source of this sequence is a man younger than 45 with type 1 diabetes. This CDR3 reads CASSLGGGSNEQFF. The CDR3 bases are TGCGCCAGCAGCTTGGGCGGGGGGAGCAATGAGCAGTTCTTC.